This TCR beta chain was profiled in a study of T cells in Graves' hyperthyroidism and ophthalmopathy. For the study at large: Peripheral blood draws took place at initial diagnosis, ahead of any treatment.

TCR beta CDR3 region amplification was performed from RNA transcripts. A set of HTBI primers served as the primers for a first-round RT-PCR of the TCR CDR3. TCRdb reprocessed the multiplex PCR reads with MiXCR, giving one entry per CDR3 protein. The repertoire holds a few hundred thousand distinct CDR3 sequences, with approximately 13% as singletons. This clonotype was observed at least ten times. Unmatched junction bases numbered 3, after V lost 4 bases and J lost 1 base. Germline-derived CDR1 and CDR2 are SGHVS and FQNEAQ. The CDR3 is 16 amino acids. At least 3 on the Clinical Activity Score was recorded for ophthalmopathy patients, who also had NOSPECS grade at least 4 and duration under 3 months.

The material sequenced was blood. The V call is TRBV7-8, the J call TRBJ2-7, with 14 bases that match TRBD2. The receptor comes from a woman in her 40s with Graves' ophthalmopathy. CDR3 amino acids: CASSSGLAGVSYEQYF. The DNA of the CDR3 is TGTGCCAGCAGCTCGGGACTAGCGGGAGTATCCTACGAGCAGTACTTC.